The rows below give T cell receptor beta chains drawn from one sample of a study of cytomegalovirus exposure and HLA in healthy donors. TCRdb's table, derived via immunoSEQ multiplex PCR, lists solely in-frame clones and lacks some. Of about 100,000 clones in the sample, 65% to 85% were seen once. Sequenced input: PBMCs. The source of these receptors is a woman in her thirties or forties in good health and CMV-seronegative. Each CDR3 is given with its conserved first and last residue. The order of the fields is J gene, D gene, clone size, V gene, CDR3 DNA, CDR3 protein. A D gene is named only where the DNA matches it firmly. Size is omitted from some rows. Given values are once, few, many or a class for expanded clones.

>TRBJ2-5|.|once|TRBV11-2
TGTGCCAGCAGCTCTAGCTTCGAGACCCAGTACTTC
CASSSSFETQYF
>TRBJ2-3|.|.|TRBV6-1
TGTGCCAGCAGTGACCTCCTCGCAGATACGCAGTATTTT
CASSDLLADTQYF
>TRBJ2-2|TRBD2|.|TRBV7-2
TGTGCCAGCAGCTTAAGGAGCGGGGGCACCGGGGAGCTGTTTTTT
CASSLRSGGTGELFF
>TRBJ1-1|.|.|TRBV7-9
TGTTCCAGCTTTAAATCCCAGGGGACTGAAGCTTTCTTT
CSSFKSQGTEAFF
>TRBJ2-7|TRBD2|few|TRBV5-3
TGTGCCAGAAGCTTGGTCGGGACTAGCGGGAGGGCCACGCGGTACGAGCAGTACTTC
CARSLVGTSGRATRYEQYF
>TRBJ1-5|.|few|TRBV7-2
TGTGCCAGCAGCTTTCAGGGAAATCAGCCCCAGCATTTT
CASSFQGNQPQHF
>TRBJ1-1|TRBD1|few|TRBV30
TGTGCCTGGAGTTTGACAGGGAATGAAGCTTTCTTT
CAWSLTGNEAFF
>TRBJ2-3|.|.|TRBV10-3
TGTGCCATAGGGGTGGCCGGTCGCACAGATACGCAGTATTTT
CAIGVAGRTDTQYF
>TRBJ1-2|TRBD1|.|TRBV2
TGTGCCAGCAGCCAATCCGGAGAGACAGGGGAGAATGGCTACACCTTC
CASSQSGETGENGYTF
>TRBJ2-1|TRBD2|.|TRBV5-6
TGTGCCAGCAGCCGCCGACTAGCGGGCTTCTACAATGAGCAGTTCTTC
CASSRRLAGFYNEQFF
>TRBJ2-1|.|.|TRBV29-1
TGCAGCGTTGAAGAGCTAGGTTACAATGAGCAGTTCTTC
CSVEELGYNEQFF
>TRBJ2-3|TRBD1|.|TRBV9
TGTGCCAGCAGCGTAGCCGGGACAGGGGGCTTAGATACGCAGTATTTT
CASSVAGTGGLDTQYF
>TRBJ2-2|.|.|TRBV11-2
TGTGCCAGCAGCTTAGGGGTATCAGGCTTTTCGACCGGGGAGCTGTTTTTT
CASSLGVSGFSTGELFF
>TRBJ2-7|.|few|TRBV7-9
TGTGCCAGCAGCTCACGGGTTGGCGAGCAGTACTTC
CASSSRVGEQYF
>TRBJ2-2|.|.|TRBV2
TGTGCCAGCCAGTTCGGAGGACTAACCGGGGAGCTGTTTTTT
CASQFGGLTGELFF
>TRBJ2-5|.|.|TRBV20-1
TGCAGTGCTATAGGAGGGGAGACCCAGTACTTC
CSAIGGETQYF
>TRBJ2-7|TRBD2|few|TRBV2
TGTGCCAGCAGTGTTATAGGGACTAGCGGGTACGAGCAGTACTTC
CASSVIGTSGYEQYF
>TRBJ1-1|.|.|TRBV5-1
TGCGCCAGCAGCAGCAGGGGTGACACTGAAGCTTTCTTT
CASSSRGDTEAFF
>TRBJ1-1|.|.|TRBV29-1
TGCAGCGTTGAAAGGGGGTATAGGGTGAACACTGAAGCTTTCTTT
CSVERGYRVNTEAFF
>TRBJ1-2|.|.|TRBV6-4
TGTGCCAGCCGTGAGGGGCCGGGCTATGGCTACACCTTC
CASREGPGYGYTF
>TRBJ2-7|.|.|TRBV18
TGTGCCAGCTCACCATTCAGGGGCTACGAGCAGTACTTC
CASSPFRGYEQYF
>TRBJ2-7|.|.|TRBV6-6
TGTGCCAGCAGACAGAACGAGCAGTACTTC
CASRQNEQYF
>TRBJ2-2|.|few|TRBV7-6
TGTGCCAGCAGCCAAACCCCCGACTACCGCGGCGGGGAGCTGTTTTTT
CASSQTPDYRGGELFF
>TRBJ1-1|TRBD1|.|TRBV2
TGTGCCAGCAGGAAAGGGTCCGGGACAGAGAAAGCTTTCTTT
CASRKGSGTEKAFF
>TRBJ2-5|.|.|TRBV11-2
TGTGCCAGCACCTGGACAGGGAGGGGAAAGGAGACCCAGTACTTC
CASTWTGRGKETQYF
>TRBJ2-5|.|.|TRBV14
TGTGCCAGCAGTAAAGGAGGTTTGGAAGAGACCCAGTACTTC
CASSKGGLEETQYF
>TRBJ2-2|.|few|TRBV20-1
TGCAGTGCCGAAGGAGGCGGGGAGCTGTTTTTT
CSAEGGGELFF
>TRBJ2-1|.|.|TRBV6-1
TGTGCCAGCAGTGGTTCTAGAATCGATGAGCAGTTCTTC
CASSGSRIDEQFF
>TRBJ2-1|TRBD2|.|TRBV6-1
TGTGCCAGCAGTGAGAGCGGGGGGATGGATGAGCAGTTCTTC
CASSESGGMDEQFF
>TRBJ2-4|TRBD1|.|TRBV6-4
TGTGCCAGCAGCCCGGACAGGTCCAAAAACATTCAGTACTTC
CASSPDRSKNIQYF
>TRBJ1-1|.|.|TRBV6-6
TGTGCCAGCAGTTACCCTCGGAGGGGCGTAAACACTGAAGCTTTCTTT
CASSYPRRGVNTEAFF
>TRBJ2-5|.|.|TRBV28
TGTGCCAGCAGTTCGGAGAAAGAGACCCAGTACTTC
CASSSEKETQYF
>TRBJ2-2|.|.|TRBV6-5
TGTGCCAGCCGAGAGGCAGGGCGGAGCGGGGAGCTGTTTTTT
CASREAGRSGELFF
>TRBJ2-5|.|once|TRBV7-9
TGTGCCAGCAGCTTACCAGGTGGAGAGACCCAGTACTTC
CASSLPGGETQYF
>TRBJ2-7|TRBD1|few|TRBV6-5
TGTGCCAGCAGCGCCGGGACAGGGGCCTACGAGCAGTACTTC
CASSAGTGAYEQYF
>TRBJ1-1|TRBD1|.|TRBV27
TGTGCCAGCAGTTTCGGTCAAGGGGGCGGAACTGAAGCTTTCTTT
CASSFGQGGGTEAFF
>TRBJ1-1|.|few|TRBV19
TGTGCCAGTACCTCTAGTTTCGGGAACACTGAAGCTTTCTTT
CASTSSFGNTEAFF
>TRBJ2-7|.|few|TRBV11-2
TGTGCCAGCAGCTTTTATGGGGGGTCCTCCTACGAGCAGTACTTC
CASSFYGGSSYEQYF
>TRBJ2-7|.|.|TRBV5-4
TGTGCCAGCAGCTCCAGAGGCGGGGAGCAGTACTTC
CASSSRGGEQYF
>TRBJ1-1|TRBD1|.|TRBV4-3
TGCGCCAGCAGCCCATACAGGGGAAACACTGAAGCTTTCTTT
CASSPYRGNTEAFF
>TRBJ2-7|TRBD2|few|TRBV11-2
TGTGCCAGCAGCAAGACTAGCGGGAGGGCCGACTCCTACGAGCAGTACTTC
CASSKTSGRADSYEQYF
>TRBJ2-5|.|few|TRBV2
TGTGCCAGTGGGGAAGCGGAAGAGACCCAGTACTTC
CASGEAEETQYF
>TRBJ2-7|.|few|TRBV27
TGTGCCAGCAGTTTTAAGGACAGCTCCTACGAGCAGTACTTC
CASSFKDSSYEQYF
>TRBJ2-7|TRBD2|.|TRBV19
TGTGCCAGTAGTAGCCTTAGCGGGTCCTACGAGCAGTACTTC
CASSSLSGSYEQYF
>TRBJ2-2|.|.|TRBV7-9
TGTTCCAGCAGCTTTTTCCGCGCAGGGGCCGGGGAGCTGTTTTTT
CSSSFFRAGAGELFF
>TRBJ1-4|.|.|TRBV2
TGTGCCAGCAATCTGGGGCTTGGTGAAAAACTGTTTTTT
CASNLGLGEKLFF
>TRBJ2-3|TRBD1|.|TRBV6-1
TGTGCCAGCAGTGAAGGGGACAGGGCCCCGTATTTT
CASSEGDRAPYF
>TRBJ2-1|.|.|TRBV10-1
TGCGCCAGCAGTGAGTCGAGGCCCGATGATGAGCAGTTCTTC
CASSESRPDDEQFF
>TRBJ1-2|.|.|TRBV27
TGTGCCAGCAGGGGGCTCGCCAGCGGCTACACCTTC
CASRGLASGYTF
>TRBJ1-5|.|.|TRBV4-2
TGTGCCAGCAGCCAAGACTTGTTCCGCAGATACGATCAGCCCCAGCATTTT
CASSQDLFRRYDQPQHF
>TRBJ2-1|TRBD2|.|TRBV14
TGTGCCAGCAGCCCCGGGACTAGCGGGGGGGCGCTCTACAATGAGCAGTTCTTC
CASSPGTSGGALYNEQFF
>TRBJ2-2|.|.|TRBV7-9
TGTGCCAGCAGCCCCACCCCGCTAGGAGCCGGGGAGCTGTTTTTT
CASSPTPLGAGELFF
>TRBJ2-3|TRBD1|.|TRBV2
TGTGCCAGCAGGAAAACTAACTTCCCAGACAGGGGGCAGAGGGATACGCAGTATTTT
CASRKTNFPDRGQRDTQYF
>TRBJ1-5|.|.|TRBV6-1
TGTGCCCTAACAGCAGGAAACAATCAGCCCCAGCATTTT
CALTAGNNQPQHF
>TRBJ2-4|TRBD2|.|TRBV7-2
TGTGCCAGCAGCCCCGGACTAGCGGAGCGAAAAAACATTCAGTACTTC
CASSPGLAERKNIQYF